The 10 T cell receptor beta chains reported below all come from one sample, sequenced in a study of blood T cell repertoires in COVID-19. The repertoire was sequenced with immunoSEQ multiplex PCR; TCRdb's copy has only in-frame clones and lacks some. Of roughly 100,000 clones in the sample, about four fifths were seen once. Sample: peripheral blood. These receptors were obtained from a woman in her 70s with acute or convalescent COVID-19.

V and J are TRBV9 and TRBJ2-7; TRBD2 aligns across 7 bases. CDR1 SGDLS and CDR2 YYNGEE come from the germline V gene. The CDR3 is 15 residues long. V lost 3 bases to trimming and J lost 3 bases; unmatched junction nucleotides: 9. Here the CDR3 reads CASSAPAGPDYEQYF. For the CDR3, the DNA is TGTGCCAGCAGCGCCCCAGCGGGACCCGACTACGAGCAGTACTTC.

The rearrangement joins TRBV12-3 or TRBV12-4 to TRBJ1-1, with TRBD1 matching 7 bases. The CDR3 totals 13 residues. V trimming: 2 bases; J trimming: 13 bases; junction bases outside the gene matches: 10. CDR3 amino acids: CASSLSFDRDVFF. Written as DNA, the CDR3 is TGTGCCAGCAGTTTATCCTTTGACAGGGATGTTTTCTTT.

V usage is TRBV19 and J usage is TRBJ1-5, with TRBD1 identical over 10 bases. The V gene's germline CDR1 is LNHDA and CDR2 SQIVND (reference sequence). J gave up 4 bases and V 7 bases, and 25 bases lay outside the gene matches. The CDR3 totals 21 residues. CDR3 region: CASKGPYRDRGHRGSNQPQHF. CDR3 coding DNA: TGTGCCAGTAAGGGGCCCTACCGGGACAGGGGCCACCGGGGTTCAAATCAGCCCCAGCATTTT.

V gene TRBV30 combines with J gene TRBJ2-2; possibly TRBD1 for D (6 bases). Trimming shortened V by 2 bases and J by 3 bases, and 10 bases separated the two germline ends. CDR3 size: 14 residues. Germline V gives CDR1 GTSNPN, CDR2 SVGIG (reference sequence). CDR3 amino acids: CAWSHRVDTGELFF. CDR3 sequence (DNA): TGTGCCTGGAGTCACAGGGTAGACACCGGGGAGCTGTTTTTT.

The V gene is TRBV19, the J gene TRBJ1-2; D not resolved. From germline, CDR1 is LNHDA and CDR2 SQIVND (reference sequence). The ends were cut back, 6 bases at V and 3 bases at J, with 17 bases in the middle. The CDR3 contains 15 residues. CDR3 in amino acids: CASSPSRALDYGYTF. The DNA for the CDR3 is TGTGCCAGTAGCCCCTCGAGGGCGCTTGACTATGGCTACACCTTC.

J is TRBJ1-2 and V is TRBV4-1, with no clear D. Looked up from germline, CDR1 is MGHRA and CDR2 is YSYEKL. The CDR3 has 14 residues. V was trimmed by 1 base and J by 7 bases, leaving 13 bases between them. The DNA of the CDR3 is TGCGCCAGCAGCCAAGGTTGGGCGGGAGGTGGCTACACCTTC. Protein product: CASSQGWAGGGYTF.

V gene TRBV5-1 combines with J gene TRBJ2-7; 9 bases map to TRBD2. The CDR3 length is 16 residues. J lost 3 bases, V lost 0 bases, and 7 bases had no gene match. CDR1 and CDR2 from the germline V gene are SGHRS and YFSETQ. The CDR3 reads CASSLEPSGTLYEQYF. The CDR3 nucleotides read TGCGCCAGCAGCTTGGAACCTAGCGGGACCCTCTACGAGCAGTACTTC.

The chain carries TRBV30 and TRBJ2-2, with D unclear. Germline CDR1 GTSNPN, CDR2 SVGIG (reference sequence). This CDR3 region has 14 residues. V was cut by 2 bases and J by 4 bases, with 11 bases left in between. CDR3 nucleotide sequence: TGTGCCTGGAGTCTAGGCGGATCCACCGGGGAGCTGTTTTTT. Protein product: CAWSLGGSTGELFF.

This chain connects TRBV6-6 to TRBJ1-1; maybe TRBD1 (6 bases). This CDR3 is 13 amino acids long. V lost 6 bases to trimming and J lost 3 bases, with 11 bases between them. Germline V gene sequence: CDR1 MNHNY, CDR2 SVGAGI (reference sequence). The CDR3 is CASRGGGDTEAFF. Written as DNA, the CDR3 is TGTGCCAGCAGAGGAGGGGGGGACACTGAAGCTTTCTTT.

The chain joins TRBV15 to TRBJ1-3; no firm D call. The V gene's germline CDR1 is LNHNV and CDR2 YYDKDF (reference sequence). The CDR3 runs 12 residues. The ends were cut back, 4 bases at V and 2 bases at J, with 3 bases in the middle. The CDR3 nucleotides are TGTGCCACCAGCACAGCTGGAAACACCATATATTTT. It specifies CATSTAGNTIYF.